Below, 24 T cell receptor beta chains from the same sample are listed, as sequenced in a study of blood T cell repertoires in COVID-19. Assay used: immunoSEQ multiplex PCR; TCRdb lists only in-frame clones, some missing. The repertoire holds fewer than 350,000 clones, with 70% to 90% as singletons. Sequencing input: peripheral blood. Receptor source: a young woman with COVID-19, enrolled during active disease.

This clone has just one count. The rearrangement joins TRBV19 to TRBJ1-1; D unclear. Germline CDR1 reads LNHDA; CDR2 reads SQIVND (reference sequence). Trimming took 0 bases from V and 11 from J, leaving 13 bases between them. CDR3 length equals 13 residues. The CDR3 nucleotides read TGTGCCAGTAGTATAGATCTGGCAGGTGAGGCTTTCTTT. Protein product: CASSIDLAGEAFF.

This clone occurred once. The genes are TRBV5-1 and TRBJ2-1, with 9 bases that match TRBD2. V gave up 0 bases and J gave up 8 bases; unmatched junction bases: 9. Germline V CDR1 and CDR2: SGHRS, YFSETQ. The length of the CDR3 is 16 residues. The CDR3 reads CASSLEPAGGGYEQFF. The CDR3, as DNA: TGCGCCAGCAGCTTGGAACCAGCGGGGGGCGGGTATGAGCAGTTCTTC.

This clone is a singleton in its sample. The chain joins TRBV14 to TRBJ1-2, with 8 positions matching TRBD1. The CDR3 has 15 amino acids. Germline assignment: CDR1 SGHDN and CDR2 FVKESK. Trimming took 5 bases from V and 2 from J; bases not matched to a gene: 7. The CDR3 DNA reads TGTGCCAGCAGCGGCTACGGACAGGGAAACTATGGCTACACCTTC. This gives the protein CASSGYGQGNYGYTF.

This chain uses TRBV5-1 with TRBJ1-2; weak D call: TRBD1 (6 bases). Germline V gives CDR1 SGHRS, CDR2 YFSETQ. V gave up 0 bases and J gave up 8 bases, with 11 bases separating them. The CDR3 totals 13 residues. CDR3 sequence reads: CASSLDYRDGYTF. CDR3 DNA: TGCGCCAGCAGCTTGGACTACAGGGACGGCTACACCTTC.

V usage is TRBV19 and J usage is TRBJ1-1, with D unresolved. V was cut by 3 bases and J by 1 base, with 6 bases left in between. The CDR3 has 13 residues. Germline V gene data show CDR1 as LNHDA and CDR2 as SQIVND (reference sequence). Here the CDR3 DNA reads TGTGCCAGTAGTATTTGGCAGAACACTGAAGCTTTCTTT. This translates into CASSIWQNTEAFF.

The chain is built from TRBV5-1 and TRBJ1-1; 7 bases match TRBD1. The CDR3 covers 16 residues. The junction had 11 bases not matched to a gene; V was cut back by 2 bases and J by 4 bases. CDR1 is SGHRS, CDR2 YFSETQ, per germline. CDR3 DNA sequence: TGCGCCAGCAGCTTCACGACAGGGCCCGTGGTCACTGAAGCTTTCTTT. It translates to CASSFTTGPVVTEAFF.

This chain links TRBV5-8 with TRBJ2-3, with 15 bases that match TRBD2. The CDR3 extends over 17 amino acids. With V trimmed by 4 bases and J by 2 bases, 5 bases remained unmatched. Germline-derived CDR1 and CDR2 are SGHTS and YDEGEE. CDR3 DNA: TGTGCCAGCAGCCTGGGACTAGCGGGGGGCCTCACAGATACGCAGTATTTT. This translates into CASSLGLAGGLTDTQYF.

J is TRBJ1-4 and V is TRBV6-5; a possible D gene is TRBD1 (5 bases). The CDR3 covers 14 residues. Germline loops: CDR1 MNHEY, CDR2 SVGAGI. Trimming shortened V by 6 bases and J by 3 bases, and 11 bases separated the two germline ends. The CDR3 region is CASRGGAANEKLFF. CDR3 coding DNA: TGTGCCAGCAGAGGTGGGGCAGCTAATGAAAAACTGTTTTTT.

The rearrangement joins TRBV20-1 to TRBJ2-1; maybe TRBD2 (6 bases). V lost 3 bases and J 5 bases, leaving 14 bases between the germline ends. This CDR3 region has 14 residues. CDR1 and CDR2 (germline): DFQATT, SNEGSKA (reference sequence). The CDR3 DNA reads TGCAGTGCTAGTCTGGCGGGGCCCAACAATGAGCAGTTCTTC. This sequence encodes CSASLAGPNNEQFF.

As concerns this clone: The sample holds other DNA sequences that translate to the same CDR3. The V and J genes are TRBV19 and TRBJ1-1; D possibly corresponds to TRBD1 (5 bases). This CDR3 is built from 13 residues. Trimming cost V 2 bases and J 1 base, with 5 bases left between them. Germline-derived CDR1 and CDR2 are LNHDA and SQIVND (reference sequence). The CDR3 spells CASSIQGNTEAFF. CDR3 in DNA: TGTGCCAGTAGTATACAGGGGAACACTGAAGCTTTCTTT.

DNA for the CDR3: TGCGCCAGCAGCCTGAACGACAGCCCCTACGAGCAGTACTTC. Translating gives CASSLNDSPYEQYF. This chain connects TRBV4-1 to TRBJ2-7, with D perhaps TRBD1 (5 bases). The CDR3 is 14 residues long. V gave up 4 bases and J gave up 2 bases, with 12 bases separating them. The germline CDR1 and CDR2 sequences are MGHRA and YSYEKL.

In this sample, this clone turned up a few times. The V and J genes are TRBV27 and TRBJ1-4; 9 nucleotides align to TRBD1. The junction had 4 bases not matched to a gene; V was cut back by 5 bases and J by 6 bases. Germline V CDR1 and CDR2: MNHEY, SMNVEV (reference sequence). The CDR3 length is 14 residues. The DNA of the CDR3 is TGTGCCAGCAGTACAGGGGGCTGGCATGAAAAACTGTTTTTT. Amino acids: CASSTGGWHEKLFF. Drawing the rest from reference TRBV27 and TRBJ1-4, the complete variable domain is EAQVTQNPRYLITVTGKKLTVTCSQNMNHEYMSWYRQDPGLGLRQIYYSMNVEVTDKGDVPEGYKVSRKEKRNFPLILESPSPNQTSLYFCASSTGGWHEKLFFGSGTQLSVL.

V is TRBV5-8 and J is TRBJ1-6; D ambiguous. This CDR3 is built from 15 residues. Germline-derived CDR1 and CDR2 are SGHTS and YDEGEE. V was cut by 5 bases and J by 0 bases, with 9 bases left in between. CDR3 in amino acids: CASRRPSSYNSPLHF. CDR3 nucleotides: TGTGCCAGCAGAAGGCCTAGCTCCTATAATTCACCCCTCCACTTT.

The genes are TRBV5-1 and TRBJ1-2; 7 bases map to TRBD1. Germline V gene sequence: CDR1 SGHRS, CDR2 YFSETQ. The CDR3 contains 15 residues. Trimming removed 2 bases from V and 4 bases from J; junction bases left unmatched: 8. The CDR3 region is CASSLWTGPGYGYTF. The CDR3 bases are TGCGCCAGCAGCTTATGGACAGGTCCAGGCTATGGCTACACCTTC. The variable domain in full, with the rest retrieved from reference TRBV5-1 and TRBJ1-2, is KAGVTQTPRYLIKTRGQQVTLSCSPISGHRSVSWYQQTPGQGLQFLFEYFSETQRNKGNFPGRFSGRQFSNSRSEMNVSTLELGDSALYLCASSLWTGPGYGYTFGSGTRLTVV.

J is TRBJ2-2 and V is TRBV7-2; D not resolved. The CDR3 is 14 residues long. CDR1 is SGHTA, CDR2 FQGNSA, per germline. V dropped 2 bases and J dropped 4 bases, with 8 bases sitting between them. CDR3 DNA sequence: TGTGCCAGCAGCTTACGCCCAGTCACCGGGGAGCTGTTTTTT. Its translation is CASSLRPVTGELFF.

The gene calls are TRBV4-2 and TRBJ2-5; 8 nucleotides agree with TRBD2. The germline V gene encodes CDR1 LGHNA and CDR2 YNFKEQ. The CDR3 is made up of 17 amino acids. J lost 1 base, V lost 4 bases, and 11 bases had no gene match. The CDR3 reads CASSPRLAGGLQETQYF. The DNA of the CDR3 is TGTGCCAGCAGCCCACGGCTGGCGGGGGGCCTCCAAGAGACCCAGTACTTC.

This sequence joins TRBV15 and TRBJ1-1; no definite D call. In germline, CDR1 is LNHNV, CDR2 YYDKDF (reference sequence). CDR3 size: 13 residues. V lost 0 bases and J 2 bases, leaving 4 bases between the germline ends. The CDR3 nucleotides read TGTGCCACCAGCAGAGAGGGCAACACTGAAGCTTTCTTT. Translation: CATSREGNTEAFF.

Here the CDR3 reads CASSQERGGTGELFF. CDR3 DNA sequence: TGTGCCAGCAGCCAAGAACGGGGTGGGACCGGGGAGCTGTTTTTT. The V call is TRBV4-2, the J call TRBJ2-2; possible D gene TRBD2, 5 bases. The V gene's germline CDR1 is LGHNA and CDR2 YNFKEQ. V was cut by 0 bases and J by 5 bases, with 10 bases left in between. This CDR3 region has 15 residues.

This chain connects TRBV6-5 to TRBJ1-2, with a possible D match to TRBD1 (6 bases). The CDR3 is made up of 13 amino acids. CDR1 and CDR2 (germline): MNHEY, SVGAGI. With 6 bases removed from V and 6 bases from J, the gap between germline ends came to 14 bases. The CDR3 DNA is TGTGCCAGCAGGACCGACAGGTTCGATGGCTACACCTTC. This sequence encodes CASRTDRFDGYTF.

The DNA for the CDR3 is TGCGCCAGCAGTCCGACAGGCGGGGGTAAAGAGACCCAGTACTTC. Translating gives CASSPTGGGKETQYF. The V gene is TRBV4-1, the J gene TRBJ2-5; possibly TRBD2 for D (7 bases). Per germline, CDR1 MGHRA and CDR2 YSYEKL. The CDR3 consists of 15 residues. Trimming pared 6 bases from V and 3 bases from J, leaving 17 bases between.

This clone was counted between two and nine times. CDR3 in amino acids: CATSRGNREAFF. In DNA, the CDR3 is TGTGCCACCAGCAGAGGAAACAGAGAAGCTTTCTTT. The chain combines TRBV15 with TRBJ1-1; D is undetermined. CDR1 is LNHNV, CDR2 YYDKDF, per germline (reference sequence). V was clipped by 1 base and J by 8 bases, with 8 bases between them. The CDR3 is 12 amino acids.

This sequence joins TRBV5-1 and TRBJ1-1; D ambiguous. The CDR3 extends over 15 amino acids. Germline-derived CDR1 and CDR2 are SGHRS and YFSETQ. Trimming took 0 bases from V and 1 from J, leaving 10 bases between them. For the CDR3, the DNA is TGCGCCAGCAGCTTGGGTGGTCCCAGGAACACTGAAGCTTTCTTT. Protein sequence: CASSLGGPRNTEAFF.

This rearrangement joins TRBV10-3 to TRBJ2-7, with 7 bases identical to TRBD2. J gave up 5 bases and V 11 bases, and 9 bases lay outside the gene matches. Germline lookup yields CDR1 ENHRY and CDR2 SYGVKD. CDR3 length equals 12 residues. The CDR3 loop is CASAAGEDEQYF. CDR3 in DNA: TGTGCCTCCGCCGCGGGGGAAGACGAGCAGTACTTC.

The chain uses TRBV5-1 and TRBJ2-7, with D perhaps TRBD2 (6 bases). Trimming pared 4 bases from V and 5 bases from J, leaving 25 bases between. The CDR3 is 17 amino acids. Per the germline V gene, CDR1 is SGHRS and CDR2 is YFSETQ. CDR3 in DNA: TGCGCCAGCAGCCCGGGGGAGTCGCCTCGGTGGGGTGACGAGCAGTACTTC. It codes for CASSPGESPRWGDEQYF.